This TCR beta chain was recovered during a study of cytomegalovirus exposure and HLA in healthy donors. Whole-study findings and limits: In presence/absence analyses, roughly uniform sequencing depth across donors was assumed. Some TCR beta chains (over 150 of them) were listed as cytomegalovirus-associated. Later analysis indicated greater clonal expansion among HLA-associated TCR beta chains than among equally common other chains.

Losses at the gene ends were 5 bases for V and 4 bases for J; bases not matched to a gene: 18. The CDR3 runs to 18 residues. Germline V gene data show CDR1 as SGHAT and CDR2 as FQNNGV. The study ran its PCR with 60 Vbeta and 13 Jbeta primers. TCRdb's copy holds only in-frame clones and misses some; the assay was immunoSEQ multiplex PCR. The sample has 45,000 to 55,000 clones. Points on this clone: Antigen unknown.

Sample: PBMCs. The genes are TRBV11-2 and TRBJ2-7; 9 bases agree with TRBD1. This sequence originates from a male donor in good health and CMV-seropositive. CDR3 in amino acids: CASSPIRRAPGQGYEQYF. The CDR3 coding sequence is TGTGCCAGCAGCCCCATTCGTAGAGCCCCGGGACAGGGTTACGAGCAGTACTTC.